This is a list of T cell receptor beta chains from one sample in a study of siplizumab effects on memory and regulatory T cells. The data were produced by immunoSEQ multiplex PCR, yet TCRdb's version contains in-frame clones alone and is incomplete. Of 90,000 to 120,000 clones listed, 92% are singletons. Input material: Tregs sorted from blood. The receptors come from a human donor in good health. Both conserved end residues are part of each CDR3. The order of the fields is V gene, J gene, D gene, clone size, CDR3 DNA, CDR3 protein. The D gene is left open where the match is weak. Rows may omit the clone size; those that give it use once, few, many or a size class.

V: TRBV9
J: TRBJ2-5
D: TRBD1
size: -
DNA: TGTGCCAGCAGCGAGGGGGCTTACGGGGATGAGACCCAGTACTTC
CDR3: CASSEGAYGDETQYF

V: TRBV7-8
J: TRBJ2-1
D: -
size: -
DNA: TGTGCCAGCAAAGGTCATCGCGGGGAGAGGATCTCCTACAATGAGCAGTTCTTC
CDR3: CASKGHRGERISYNEQFF

V: TRBV5-5
J: TRBJ2-1
D: -
size: -
DNA: TGTGCCAGCAGCTTTCGAGATAACGCCTACAATGAGCAGTTCTTC
CDR3: CASSFRDNAYNEQFF

V: TRBV28
J: TRBJ1-2
D: -
size: -
DNA: TGTGCCAGCAGTCGGCCGGGACGGCTAAGAGCTAACTATGGCTACACCTTC
CDR3: CASSRPGRLRANYGYTF

V: TRBV14
J: TRBJ2-1
D: -
size: -
DNA: TGTGCCAGCAGCCAGTTGAATGAGCAGTTCTTC
CDR3: CASSQLNEQFF

V: TRBV19
J: TRBJ2-2
D: TRBD1
size: -
DNA: TGTGCCAGTAGCATGACAGGGGGTCTTACCGGGGAGCTGTTTTTT
CDR3: CASSMTGGLTGELFF

V: TRBV20-1
J: TRBJ2-1
D: -
size: once
DNA: TGCAGTGCTAGTTTGATCCTGACCCAGTTCTTC
CDR3: CSASLILTQFF

V: TRBV10-3
J: TRBJ2-7
D: TRBD1
size: -
DNA: TGTGCCATCAGCGCACCGGGACAGACGGGAGAGCAGTACTTC
CDR3: CAISAPGQTGEQYF

V: TRBV18
J: TRBJ2-3
D: TRBD1
size: few
DNA: TGTGCCAGCTCACCACCGGGGACAGGGTATGCAAATACGCAGTATTTT
CDR3: CASSPPGTGYANTQYF

V: TRBV11-3
J: TRBJ2-1
D: TRBD2
size: -
DNA: TGTGCCAGCAGCTTAGGTCCAGGACTAGGAGGGAATGAGCAGTTCTTC
CDR3: CASSLGPGLGGNEQFF

V: TRBV5-1
J: TRBJ1-1
D: -
size: few
DNA: TGCGCCAGCAGCAAGGGATCGAACACTGAAGCTTTCTTT
CDR3: CASSKGSNTEAFF

V: TRBV28
J: TRBJ1-5
D: TRBD1
size: -
DNA: TGTGCCAGCAGCTGGACAGGCCGGAAAAGCAATCAGCCCCAGCATTTT
CDR3: CASSWTGRKSNQPQHF

V: TRBV18
J: TRBJ2-1
D: TRBD2
size: once
DNA: TGTGCCAGCTCACCGCGACTAGCGGGAGGGACTAGTCATGAGCAGTTCTTC
CDR3: CASSPRLAGGTSHEQFF

V: TRBV9
J: TRBJ2-1
D: TRBD2
size: -
DNA: TGTGCCAGCAGCGTAGGATCGGGGGGCTACAATGAGCAGTTCTTC
CDR3: CASSVGSGGYNEQFF

V: TRBV2
J: TRBJ2-5
D: -
size: -
DNA: TGTGCCAGCAGGAGAGGACGGGGGCAAGAGACCCAGTACTTC
CDR3: CASRRGRGQETQYF

V: TRBV5-1
J: TRBJ2-3
D: -
size: -
DNA: TGCGCCAGCAGCTCCGTATGGTCCACAGATACGCAGTATTTT
CDR3: CASSSVWSTDTQYF

V: TRBV5-4
J: TRBJ2-7
D: TRBD1
size: once
DNA: TGTGCCAGCAGCAAATCAGGGACAGGGACTTACGAGCAGTACTTC
CDR3: CASSKSGTGTYEQYF

V: TRBV20-1
J: TRBJ2-5
D: -
size: -
DNA: TGCAGTGTGTACGGAGGCGAGACCCAGTACTTC
CDR3: CSVYGGETQYF

V: TRBV6-5
J: TRBJ2-7
D: TRBD2
size: -
DNA: TGTGCCAGCAGTTATTCGTGGACTAGCGCAGCCTACGAGCAGTACTTC
CDR3: CASSYSWTSAAYEQYF

V: TRBV5-4
J: TRBJ2-7
D: TRBD2
size: -
DNA: TGTGCCAGCAGCTTTCTAGCGGGAGGGATAGAGCAGTACTTC
CDR3: CASSFLAGGIEQYF

V: TRBV6-6
J: TRBJ1-1
D: TRBD1
size: few
DNA: TGTGCCAGCAGTTACGGACAGGGGGCCACTGAAGCTTTCTTT
CDR3: CASSYGQGATEAFF

V: TRBV10-3
J: TRBJ1-2
D: -
size: -
DNA: TGTGCCATCAGCAAGACAGGCGCCGCCTTATATGGCTACACCTTC
CDR3: CAISKTGAALYGYTF

V: TRBV6-6
J: TRBJ2-7
D: -
size: -
DNA: TGTGCCAGCAGTGCCGGACAAGGCGAGCAGTACTTC
CDR3: CASSAGQGEQYF

V: TRBV18
J: TRBJ1-1
D: -
size: -
DNA: TGTGCCAGCTCAACGGGAGGATGGGGGAACACTGAAGCTTTCTTT
CDR3: CASSTGGWGNTEAFF

V: TRBV4-1
J: TRBJ2-3
D: TRBD2
size: -
DNA: TGCGCCAGCAGCCAAGTGCCTAGCGGGAAAGATACGCAGTATTTT
CDR3: CASSQVPSGKDTQYF

V: TRBV7-8
J: TRBJ2-7
D: -
size: -
DNA: TGTGCCAGCAGCTTAGTTTGGTTCGGAGGCGAGCAGTACTTC
CDR3: CASSLVWFGGEQYF

V: TRBV28
J: TRBJ2-1
D: TRBD2
size: -
DNA: TGTGCCAGCAGTCGCACCACTAGCGGGAGGCGTGAGCAGTTCTTC
CDR3: CASSRTTSGRREQFF

V: TRBV14
J: TRBJ1-3
D: -
size: once
DNA: TGTGCCAGCAGCAAAAGAAGTGGATCTGGAAACACCATATATTTT
CDR3: CASSKRSGSGNTIYF

V: TRBV6-1
J: TRBJ2-7
D: TRBD2
size: -
DNA: TGTGCCAGCAGTGTTAGCGGGACGTACGAGCAGTACTTC
CDR3: CASSVSGTYEQYF

V: TRBV6-5
J: TRBJ1-2
D: TRBD1
size: -
DNA: TGTGCCAGCAGGCCCGGGACAGGTATCTATGGCTACACCTTC
CDR3: CASRPGTGIYGYTF

V: TRBV7-3
J: TRBJ2-7
D: -
size: -
DNA: TGTGCCAGCAGCCGGACAGCGTCCTACGAGCAGTACTTC
CDR3: CASSRTASYEQYF

V: TRBV5-1
J: TRBJ1-3
D: TRBD1
size: -
DNA: TGCGCCAGCAGCTTGGCGGGACAGAGAGGAAACACCATATATTTT
CDR3: CASSLAGQRGNTIYF

V: TRBV5-6
J: TRBJ1-2
D: TRBD1
size: once
DNA: TGTGCCAGCAGCTGGACAGGGGCAGGCTATGGCTACACCTTC
CDR3: CASSWTGAGYGYTF

V: TRBV5-4
J: TRBJ2-7
D: -
size: -
DNA: TGTGCCAGCAGCACGGGACGTCAGAGGTTTGCCTACGAGCAGTACTTC
CDR3: CASSTGRQRFAYEQYF

V: TRBV29-1
J: TRBJ1-5
D: -
size: -
DNA: TGCAGCGTTGCAGGATCAAATCAGCCCCAGCATTTT
CDR3: CSVAGSNQPQHF

V: TRBV5-1
J: TRBJ2-7
D: TRBD2
size: -
DNA: TGCGCCAGCAGCTTGGATCTAGCGGGAGGCCTATACGAGCAGTACTTC
CDR3: CASSLDLAGGLYEQYF

V: TRBV18
J: TRBJ2-3
D: -
size: -
DNA: TGTGCCAGCTCACCACCGGGAAGGTGGGCAGATACGCAGTATTTT
CDR3: CASSPPGRWADTQYF

V: TRBV28
J: TRBJ2-7
D: -
size: -
DNA: TGTGCCAGCAGTCAAAAAACCTACGAGCAGTACTTC
CDR3: CASSQKTYEQYF

V: TRBV30
J: TRBJ2-7
D: TRBD2
size: -
DNA: TGTGCCTGGAGTGTAGGGAGCGGGAGTTACGAGCAGTACTTC
CDR3: CAWSVGSGSYEQYF

V: TRBV5-1
J: TRBJ1-3
D: -
size: -
DNA: TGCGCCAGCAGCTTGGGAGGAAACACCATATATTTT
CDR3: CASSLGGNTIYF

V: TRBV21-1
J: TRBJ2-7
D: -
size: -
DNA: TGTGCCAGCAGCAAGCGGGGACTTAACACACTAGCGGGAGAGGTAAACTTC
CDR3: CASSKRGLNTLAGEVNF

V: TRBV6-1
J: TRBJ1-5
D: TRBD1
size: -
DNA: TGTGCCAGCAGAGGCGCAGGGGGGATCGAGCCCCAGCATTTT
CDR3: CASRGAGGIEPQHF

V: TRBV6-6
J: TRBJ1-4
D: -
size: once
DNA: TGTGCCAGCAGTTATCCTGGACAAAGGGGTGAAAAACTGTTTTTT
CDR3: CASSYPGQRGEKLFF

V: TRBV5-1
J: TRBJ2-5
D: TRBD1
size: -
DNA: TGCGCCAGCAGCTACGGATCGACAGGGGGTAGGGAGACCCAGTACTTC
CDR3: CASSYGSTGGRETQYF

V: TRBV19
J: TRBJ2-1
D: TRBD1
size: -
DNA: TGTGCCAGTAGTATTCGATGGACAGGGATCCATGAGCAGTTCTTC
CDR3: CASSIRWTGIHEQFF

V: TRBV5-6
J: TRBJ2-7
D: -
size: -
DNA: TGTGCCAGCAGCGTACAGGACCTCCGTTCCTACGAGCAGTACTTC
CDR3: CASSVQDLRSYEQYF

V: TRBV10-3
J: TRBJ1-5
D: -
size: -
DNA: TGTGCCATCACTGATGGGGGCGAGGGCCAGCCCCAGCATTTT
CDR3: CAITDGGEGQPQHF

V: TRBV2
J: TRBJ2-1
D: -
size: -
DNA: TGTGCCAGCAGTCCCCGGGGACCGACGATTGTGGGGACTTTAAAGCCCTACAATGAGCAGTTCTTC
CDR3: CASSPRGPTIVGTLKPYNEQFF

V: TRBV9
J: TRBJ2-3
D: TRBD1
size: -
DNA: TGTGCCAGCAGCGTTATCCCCGTTGGGGGACAGGGGGTATCCACAGATACGCAGTATTTT
CDR3: CASSVIPVGGQGVSTDTQYF

V: TRBV29-1
J: TRBJ1-1
D: TRBD1
size: few
DNA: TGCAGCGTTGAGAGAGGACAGGGGTTTCCTGAAGCTTTCTTT
CDR3: CSVERGQGFPEAFF

V: TRBV6-1
J: TRBJ2-7
D: -
size: -
DNA: TGTGCCAGCAGTGGATGGGACGAGCAGTACTTC
CDR3: CASSGWDEQYF

V: TRBV2
J: TRBJ2-3
D: TRBD2
size: -
DNA: TGTGCCAGCAGCAGGACTAGCGGCACAGATACGCAGTATTTT
CDR3: CASSRTSGTDTQYF